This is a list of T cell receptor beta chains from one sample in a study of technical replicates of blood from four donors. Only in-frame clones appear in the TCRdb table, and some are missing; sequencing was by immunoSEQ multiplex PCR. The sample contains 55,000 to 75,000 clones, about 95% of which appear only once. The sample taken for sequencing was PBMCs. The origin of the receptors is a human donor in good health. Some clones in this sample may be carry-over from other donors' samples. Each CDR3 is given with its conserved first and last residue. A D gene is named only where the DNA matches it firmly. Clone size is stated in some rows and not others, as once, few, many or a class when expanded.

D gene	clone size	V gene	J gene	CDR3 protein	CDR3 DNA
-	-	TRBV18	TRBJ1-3	CASSPDASSGNTIYF	TGTGCCAGCTCACCCGACGCTAGCTCTGGAAACACCATATATTTT
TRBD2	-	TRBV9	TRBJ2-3	CASSGQATSGISDTQYF	TGTGCCAGCAGCGGCCAGGCCACTAGCGGGATATCCGATACGCAGTATTTT
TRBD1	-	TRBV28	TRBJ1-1	CASSLPPTGALNTEAFF	TGTGCCAGCAGTCTGCCTCCGACAGGGGCCTTGAACACTGAAGCTTTCTTT
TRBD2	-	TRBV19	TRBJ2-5	CASSIGFVLAGETQYF	TGTGCCAGTAGTATAGGTTTTGTACTAGCGGGCGAGACCCAGTACTTC
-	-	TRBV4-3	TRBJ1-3	CASSQDRSLSGNTIYF	TGCGCCAGCAGCCAAGATAGGAGCCTTTCTGGAAACACCATATATTTT
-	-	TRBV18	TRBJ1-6	CASSIQGNSPLHF	TGTGCCAGCTCAATACAGGGTAATTCACCCCTCCACTTT
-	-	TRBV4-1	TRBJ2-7	CASSQLGSYEQYF	TGCGCCAGCAGCCAATTGGGGAGCTACGAGCAGTACTTC
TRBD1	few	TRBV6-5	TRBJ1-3	CASSYDGTAGNTIYF	TGTGCCAGCAGTTACGACGGGACAGCGGGAAACACCATATATTTT
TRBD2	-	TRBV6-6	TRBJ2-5	CASSRGLAGGRETQYF	TGTGCCAGCAGTCGTGGACTAGCGGGGGGGCGGGAGACCCAGTACTTC
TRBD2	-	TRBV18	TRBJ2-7	CASSPNRGGYRQRYEQYF	TGTGCCAGCTCACCAAACCGGGGGGGTTATCGCCAACGCTACGAGCAGTACTTC
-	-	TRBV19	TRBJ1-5	CATARQNNQPQHF	TGTGCCACCGCCAGACAGAACAATCAGCCCCAGCATTTT
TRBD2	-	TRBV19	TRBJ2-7	CASSGWSAGAEQYF	TGTGCCAGTAGTGGTTGGTCAGCGGGAGCGGAACAGTACTTC
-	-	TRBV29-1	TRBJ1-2	CSVVDSGYGYTF	TGCAGCGTTGTGGACAGCGGCTATGGCTACACCTTC
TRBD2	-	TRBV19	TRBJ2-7	CASSTVELAGSSYEQYF	TGTGCCAGTAGTACCGTGGAACTAGCGGGGTCCTCCTACGAGCAGTACTTC
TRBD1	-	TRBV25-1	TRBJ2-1	CASRGQGMNEQFF	TGTGCCAGCAGGGGACAGGGGATGAATGAGCAGTTCTTC
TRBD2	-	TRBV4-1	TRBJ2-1	CASSQAGGRARNEQFF	TGCGCCAGCAGCCAAGCGGGCGGGAGGGCCAGGAATGAGCAGTTCTTC
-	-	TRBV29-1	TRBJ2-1	CSVIRADEQFF	TGCAGCGTTATCAGGGCCGATGAGCAGTTCTTC
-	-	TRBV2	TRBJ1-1	CASSEGRTGNTEAFF	TGTGCCAGCAGTGAAGGTCGTACAGGCAACACTGAAGCTTTCTTT
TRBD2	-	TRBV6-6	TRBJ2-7	CASSRGLAEVGEQYF	TGTGCCAGCAGCCGGGGACTAGCGGAGGTGGGGGAGCAGTACTTC
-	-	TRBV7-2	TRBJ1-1	CASSSPRTVKAFF	TGTGCCAGCAGCTCCCCTAGGACTGTGAAAGCTTTCTTT
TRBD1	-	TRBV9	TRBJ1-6	CASSATTGGPLHF	TGTGCCAGCAGCGCTACGACAGGGGGACCCCTCCACTTT
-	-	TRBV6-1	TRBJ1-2	CASTVDRNYGYTF	TGTGCCAGCACTGTCGACAGGAACTATGGCTACACCTTC
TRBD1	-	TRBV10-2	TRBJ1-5	CASSDGQGFNQPQHF	TGCGCCAGCAGTGATGGACAGGGCTTCAATCAGCCCCAGCATTTT
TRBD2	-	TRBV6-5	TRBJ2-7	CASSSTSGSWGEQYF	TGTGCCAGCAGTTCGACTAGCGGGAGCTGGGGCGAGCAGTACTTC
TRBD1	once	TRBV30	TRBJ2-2	CAWAKRTGVNTGELFF	TGTGCCTGGGCTAAACGGACAGGAGTTAACACCGGGGAGCTGTTTTTT
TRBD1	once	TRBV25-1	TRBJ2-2	CASRSTGDTGELFF	TGTGCCAGCCGTTCGACAGGGGACACCGGGGAGCTGTTTTTT
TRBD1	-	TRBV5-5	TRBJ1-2	CASSTGQLGWAYGYTF	TGTGCCAGCAGCACGGGACAGCTGGGGTGGGCATATGGCTACACCTTC
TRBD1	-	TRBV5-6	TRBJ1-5	CASSKDRGTGAQPQHF	TGTGCCAGCAGTAAGGACAGGGGGACTGGGGCTCAGCCCCAGCATTTT
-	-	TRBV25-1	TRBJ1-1	CASSVANTEAFF	TGTGCCAGCAGTGTAGCGAACACTGAAGCTTTCTTT
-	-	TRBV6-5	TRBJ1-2	CATRFITNYGYTF	TGTGCCACCCGGTTCATTACTAACTATGGCTACACCTTC
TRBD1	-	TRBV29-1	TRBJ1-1	CSAGGQGINTEAFF	TGCAGCGCCGGAGGACAGGGGATCAACACTGAAGCTTTCTTT
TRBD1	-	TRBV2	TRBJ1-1	CAGQGMNTEAFF	TGTGCCGGACAGGGGATGAACACTGAAGCTTTCTTT
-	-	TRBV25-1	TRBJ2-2	CASSEWGRSNTGELFF	TGTGCCAGCAGTGAATGGGGCAGGAGTAACACCGGGGAGCTGTTTTTT
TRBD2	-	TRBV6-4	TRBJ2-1	CASSASSGAGNEQFF	TGTGCCAGCAGTGCTTCTAGCGGAGCGGGTAATGAGCAGTTCTTC
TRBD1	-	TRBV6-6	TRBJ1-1	CASSYGGQGDTEAFF	TGTGCCAGCAGTTACGGCGGACAGGGTGACACTGAAGCTTTCTTT
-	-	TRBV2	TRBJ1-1	CASSPSPLGAFF	TGTGCCAGCAGTCCTAGCCCGCTGGGAGCTTTCTTT
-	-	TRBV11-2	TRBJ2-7	CASSPAAGRGVEQYF	TGTGCCAGCAGCCCCGCCGCCGGCCGCGGAGTTGAGCAGTACTTC
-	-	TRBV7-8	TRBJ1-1	CASSPPGGTTEAFF	TGTGCCAGCAGCCCCCCCGGCGGTACCACGGAAGCTTTCTTT
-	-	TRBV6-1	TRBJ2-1	CASSAFDEQFF	TGTGCCAGCAGTGCCTTTGATGAGCAGTTCTTC
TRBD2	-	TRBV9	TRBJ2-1	CASSPLGTSVMGEQFF	TGTGCCAGCAGCCCCTTAGGGACTAGCGTCATGGGAGAGCAGTTCTTC
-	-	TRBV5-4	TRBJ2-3	CASSLTGSDTQYF	TGTGCCAGCAGCTTGACAGGGTCAGATACGCAGTATTTT
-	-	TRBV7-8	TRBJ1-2	CASSLGEKIYGYTF	TGTGCCAGCAGCTTAGGGGAGAAGATCTATGGCTACACCTTC
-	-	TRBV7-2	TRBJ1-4	CASSLVGRGMSGNEKLFF	TGTGCCAGCAGCTTAGTGGGTCGAGGGATGTCGGGTAATGAAAAACTGTTTTTT
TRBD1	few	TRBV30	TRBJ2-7	CAWSTPGGLNEQYF	TGTGCCTGGAGTACCCCAGGGGGCCTCAACGAGCAGTACTTC
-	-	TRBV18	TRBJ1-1	CASSTAGGTEAFF	TGTGCCAGCTCCACAGCCGGAGGGACTGAAGCTTTCTTT
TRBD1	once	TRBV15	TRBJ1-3	CATSKTGGLRRAIYF	TGTGCCACCAGTAAGACAGGGGGATTGCGAAGGGCCATATATTTT